These T cell receptor beta chains were read from a single sample in a study of cytomegalovirus exposure and HLA in healthy donors. Assay: immunoSEQ multiplex PCR; the TCRdb copy retains only in-frame clones and omits some. Here the sample spans about 110,000 clones, less than 80% being singletons. The sample was PBMCs. Receptors originate from a man aged 25 to 40 in good health and CMV-seronegative. Both conserved end residues are part of each CDR3. Each record gives: clone size, J gene, V gene, D gene, CDR3 DNA, CDR3 protein. A D gene is named only where the DNA matches it firmly. Clone size is given for some rows only: seen once, a few or many times, or a class if the clone is expanded.

clone size: NA; J gene: TRBJ1-1; V gene: TRBV19; D gene: NA; CDR3 DNA: TGTGCCAGTAGTAAAACAGTGAACACTGAAGCTTTCTTT; CDR3 protein: CASSKTVNTEAFF
clone size: once; J gene: TRBJ2-1; V gene: TRBV6-6; D gene: NA; CDR3 DNA: TGTGCCAGCCGGGACGGGGGGCAGGATGAGCAGTTCTTC; CDR3 protein: CASRDGGQDEQFF
clone size: medium-sized; J gene: TRBJ2-6; V gene: TRBV18; D gene: NA; CDR3 DNA: TGTGCCAGCTCACCGGGGGGTTTCTCTGGGGCCAACGTCCTGACTTTC; CDR3 protein: CASSPGGFSGANVLTF
clone size: NA; J gene: TRBJ2-3; V gene: TRBV10-3; D gene: TRBD1; CDR3 DNA: TGTGCCACTCAACCAGGGGGCAACACAGATACGCAGTATTTT; CDR3 protein: CATQPGGNTDTQYF
clone size: NA; J gene: TRBJ1-1; V gene: TRBV5-4; D gene: NA; CDR3 DNA: TGTGCCAGCAGCTTGGCTGGCGGGATGAACACTGAAGCTTTCTTT; CDR3 protein: CASSLAGGMNTEAFF
clone size: once; J gene: TRBJ2-5; V gene: TRBV5-1; D gene: NA; CDR3 DNA: TGCGCCAGCAGCCAACAAGGGGGGGAAGAGACCCAGTACTTC; CDR3 protein: CASSQQGGEETQYF
clone size: once; J gene: TRBJ2-1; V gene: TRBV5-4; D gene: NA; CDR3 DNA: TGTGCCAGCAGCTTGGCGGGAGACCACAATGAGCAGTTCTTC; CDR3 protein: CASSLAGDHNEQFF
clone size: NA; J gene: TRBJ2-2; V gene: TRBV14; D gene: NA; CDR3 DNA: TGTGCCAGCAGCTCCCGGGGCACCGGGGAGCTGTTTTTT; CDR3 protein: CASSSRGTGELFF
clone size: NA; J gene: TRBJ2-2; V gene: TRBV9; D gene: NA; CDR3 DNA: TGTGCCAGCAGCTCCCGAGTAGACGGGGAGCTGTTTTTT; CDR3 protein: CASSSRVDGELFF
clone size: NA; J gene: TRBJ2-7; V gene: TRBV5-4; D gene: NA; CDR3 DNA: TGTGCCAGCAGCCTCGAACTTAAACCGGGGGAGCAGTACTTC; CDR3 protein: CASSLELKPGEQYF
clone size: NA; J gene: TRBJ2-6; V gene: TRBV5-1; D gene: NA; CDR3 DNA: TGCGCCAGCAGAGTAAAACAGGCCTCTGGGGCCAACGTCCTGACTTTC; CDR3 protein: CASRVKQASGANVLTF
clone size: NA; J gene: TRBJ2-2; V gene: TRBV11-1; D gene: NA; CDR3 DNA: TGTGCCAGCAGCTCGCTGCGGGCGGCCGGGGAGCTGTTTTTT; CDR3 protein: CASSSLRAAGELFF
clone size: few; J gene: TRBJ2-5; V gene: TRBV11-2; D gene: TRBD1; CDR3 DNA: TGTGCCAGCAGCCTACGACAGGGTGTGGGGACCCAGTACTTC; CDR3 protein: CASSLRQGVGTQYF
clone size: NA; J gene: TRBJ1-2; V gene: TRBV7-3; D gene: NA; CDR3 DNA: TGTGCCAGCAGCCTGGGCGGGGCCGGGGACGGCTACACCTTC; CDR3 protein: CASSLGGAGDGYTF
clone size: NA; J gene: TRBJ2-2; V gene: TRBV11-2; D gene: NA; CDR3 DNA: TGTGCCAGCAGCTTAAGTGGGCGCACCGGGGAGCTGTTTTTT; CDR3 protein: CASSLSGRTGELFF
clone size: few; J gene: TRBJ2-1; V gene: TRBV5-6; D gene: TRBD1; CDR3 DNA: TGTGCCAGCAGCTTGTTGTCCGGACAGGGAAACAATGAGCAGTTCTTC; CDR3 protein: CASSLLSGQGNNEQFF
clone size: NA; J gene: TRBJ2-1; V gene: TRBV14; D gene: NA; CDR3 DNA: TGTGCCAGCAGCCCTACGATGGAGTACAATGAGCAGTTCTTC; CDR3 protein: CASSPTMEYNEQFF
clone size: NA; J gene: TRBJ1-4; V gene: TRBV4-1; D gene: NA; CDR3 DNA: TGCGCCAGCAGCCCTACGGGGGAACGAGTCCGCCTTAATGAAAAACTGTTTTTT; CDR3 protein: CASSPTGERVRLNEKLFF
clone size: once; J gene: TRBJ1-5; V gene: TRBV6-1; D gene: NA; CDR3 DNA: TGTGCCAGCAGTGGACAGAGTAGCAATCAGCCCCAGCATTTT; CDR3 protein: CASSGQSSNQPQHF
clone size: NA; J gene: TRBJ1-2; V gene: TRBV19; D gene: NA; CDR3 DNA: TGTGCCAGTAGCCTCGGGGGGGATAGCGGCTACACCTTC; CDR3 protein: CASSLGGDSGYTF
clone size: NA; J gene: TRBJ2-6; V gene: TRBV5-4; D gene: TRBD2; CDR3 DNA: TGTGCCAGCAGCTTGGGACTAGCGGCCCTCCGCGGGGCCAACGTCCTGACTTTC; CDR3 protein: CASSLGLAALRGANVLTF
clone size: NA; J gene: TRBJ2-3; V gene: TRBV5-1; D gene: TRBD2; CDR3 DNA: TGCGCCAGCAGCTTGGCTAGCGGGACCACCAACTGCACAGATACGCAGTATTTT; CDR3 protein: CASSLASGTTNCTDTQYF
clone size: NA; J gene: TRBJ2-3; V gene: TRBV9; D gene: NA; CDR3 DNA: TGTGCCAGCAGCTTAACCCCTAGCGCAGATACGCAGTATTTT; CDR3 protein: CASSLTPSADTQYF
clone size: NA; J gene: TRBJ2-1; V gene: TRBV28; D gene: TRBD1; CDR3 DNA: TGTGCCAGCAGCCCGGGACAGGCTCTACTATACAATGAGCAGTTCTTC; CDR3 protein: CASSPGQALLYNEQFF
clone size: NA; J gene: TRBJ2-3; V gene: TRBV5-4; D gene: TRBD2; CDR3 DNA: TGTGCCAGCAGCTTGAGGCGGGAGGTAGATACGCAGTATTTT; CDR3 protein: CASSLRREVDTQYF
clone size: few; J gene: TRBJ2-1; V gene: TRBV19; D gene: NA; CDR3 DNA: TGTGCCAGTAGTATTACAGGTTCCTACAATGAGCAGTTCTTC; CDR3 protein: CASSITGSYNEQFF
clone size: NA; J gene: TRBJ2-7; V gene: TRBV29-1; D gene: TRBD2; CDR3 DNA: TGCAGCGTTTCCTGGGGCCGCACTAGCGGGAGGCTCGAGCAGTACTTC; CDR3 protein: CSVSWGRTSGRLEQYF
clone size: NA; J gene: TRBJ2-2; V gene: TRBV5-1; D gene: NA; CDR3 DNA: TGCGCCAGCAGCTTGGCAAGCGGGTCGAACACCGGGGAGCTGTTTTTT; CDR3 protein: CASSLASGSNTGELFF